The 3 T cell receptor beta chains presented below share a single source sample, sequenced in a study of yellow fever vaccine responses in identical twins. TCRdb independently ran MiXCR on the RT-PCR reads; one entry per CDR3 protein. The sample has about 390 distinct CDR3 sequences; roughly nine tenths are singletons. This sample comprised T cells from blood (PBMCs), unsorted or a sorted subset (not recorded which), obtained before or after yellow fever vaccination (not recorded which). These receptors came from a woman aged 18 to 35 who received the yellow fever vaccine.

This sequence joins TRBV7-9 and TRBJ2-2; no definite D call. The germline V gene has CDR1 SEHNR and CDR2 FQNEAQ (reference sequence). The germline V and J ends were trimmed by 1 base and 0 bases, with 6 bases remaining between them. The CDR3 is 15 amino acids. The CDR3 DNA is TGTGCCAGCAGCTTAGACCACTCGAACACCGGGGAGCTGTTTTTT. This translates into CASSLDHSNTGELFF.

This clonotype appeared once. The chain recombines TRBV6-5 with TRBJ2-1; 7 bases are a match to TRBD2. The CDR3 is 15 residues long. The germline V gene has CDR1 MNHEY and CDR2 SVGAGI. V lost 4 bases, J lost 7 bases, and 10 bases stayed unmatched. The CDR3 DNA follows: TGTGCCAGCAGTTCCCTAGCGGCGGCGGAAAATGAGCAGTTCTTC. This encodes CASSSLAAAENEQFF.

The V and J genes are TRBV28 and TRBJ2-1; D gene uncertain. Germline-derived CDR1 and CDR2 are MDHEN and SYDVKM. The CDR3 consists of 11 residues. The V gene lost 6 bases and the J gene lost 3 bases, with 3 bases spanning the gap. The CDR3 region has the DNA TGTGCCAGCAGGAACTACAATGAGCAGTTCTTC. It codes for CASRNYNEQFF.